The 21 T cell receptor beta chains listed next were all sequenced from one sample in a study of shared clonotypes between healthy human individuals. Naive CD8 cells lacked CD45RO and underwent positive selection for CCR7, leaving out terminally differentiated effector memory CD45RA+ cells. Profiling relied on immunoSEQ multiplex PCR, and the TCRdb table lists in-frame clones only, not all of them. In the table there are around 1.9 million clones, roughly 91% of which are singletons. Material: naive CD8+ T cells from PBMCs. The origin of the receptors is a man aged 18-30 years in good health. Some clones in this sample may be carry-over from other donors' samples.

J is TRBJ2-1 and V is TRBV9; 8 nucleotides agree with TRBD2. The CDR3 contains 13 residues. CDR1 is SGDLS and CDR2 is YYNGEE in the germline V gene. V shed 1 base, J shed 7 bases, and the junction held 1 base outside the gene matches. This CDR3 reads CASSVLAGNEQFF. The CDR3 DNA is TGTGCCAGCAGCGTATTAGCGGGGAATGAGCAGTTCTTC.

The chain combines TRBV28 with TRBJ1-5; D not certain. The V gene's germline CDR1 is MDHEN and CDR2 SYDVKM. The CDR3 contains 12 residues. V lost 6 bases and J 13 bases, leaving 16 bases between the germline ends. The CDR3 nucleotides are TGTGCCAGCAGCCCCCTGGCGGGAAAACAGCATTTT. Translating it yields CASSPLAGKQHF. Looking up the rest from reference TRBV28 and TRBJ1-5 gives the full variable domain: DVKVTQSSRYLVKRTGEKVFLECVQDMDHENMFWYRQDPGLGLRLIYFSYDVKMKEKGDIPEGYSVSREKKERFSLILESASTNQTSMYLCASSPLAGKQHFGDGTRLSIL.

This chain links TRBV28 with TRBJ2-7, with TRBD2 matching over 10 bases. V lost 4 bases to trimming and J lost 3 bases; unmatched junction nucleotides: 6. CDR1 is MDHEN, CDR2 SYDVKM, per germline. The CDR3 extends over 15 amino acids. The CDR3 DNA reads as TGTGCCAGCAGTTGGGTAGCGGGGGGACGCTACGAGCAGTACTTC. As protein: CASSWVAGGRYEQYF.

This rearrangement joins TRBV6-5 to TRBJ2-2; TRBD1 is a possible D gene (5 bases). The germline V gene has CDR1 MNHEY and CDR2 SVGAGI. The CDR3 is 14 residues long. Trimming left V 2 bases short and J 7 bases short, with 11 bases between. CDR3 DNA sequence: TGTGCCAGCAGTTACGTCCAGGGTGTCGGGGAGCTGTTTTTT. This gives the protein CASSYVQGVGELFF.

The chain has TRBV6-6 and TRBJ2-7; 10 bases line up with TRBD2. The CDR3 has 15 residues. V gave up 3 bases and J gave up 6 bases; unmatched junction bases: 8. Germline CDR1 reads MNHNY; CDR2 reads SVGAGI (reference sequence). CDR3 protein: CASSYQRTSGIEQYF. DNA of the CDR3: TGTGCCAGCAGTTATCAAAGAACTAGCGGGATCGAGCAGTACTTC.

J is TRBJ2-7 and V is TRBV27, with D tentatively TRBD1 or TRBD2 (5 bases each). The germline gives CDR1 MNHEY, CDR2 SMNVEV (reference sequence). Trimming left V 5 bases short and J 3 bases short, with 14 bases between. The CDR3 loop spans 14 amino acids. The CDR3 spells CASSPPGRIYEQYF. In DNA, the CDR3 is TGTGCCAGCAGTCCCCCGGGACGGATCTACGAGCAGTACTTC.

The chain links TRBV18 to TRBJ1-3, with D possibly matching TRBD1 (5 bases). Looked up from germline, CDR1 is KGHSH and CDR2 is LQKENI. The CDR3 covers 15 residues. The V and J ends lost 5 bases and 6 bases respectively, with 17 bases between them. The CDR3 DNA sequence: TGTGCCAGCTCATCGGACCCGGCTGGGGCAAACACCATATATTTT. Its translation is CASSSDPAGANTIYF.

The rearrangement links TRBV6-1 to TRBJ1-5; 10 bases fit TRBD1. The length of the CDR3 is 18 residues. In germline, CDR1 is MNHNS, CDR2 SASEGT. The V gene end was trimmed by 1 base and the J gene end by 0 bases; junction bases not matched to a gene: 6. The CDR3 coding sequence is TGTGCCAGCAGTGAAGGGGACAGGGGAACCTTTAGCAATCAGCCCCAGCATTTT. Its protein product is CASSEGDRGTFSNQPQHF.

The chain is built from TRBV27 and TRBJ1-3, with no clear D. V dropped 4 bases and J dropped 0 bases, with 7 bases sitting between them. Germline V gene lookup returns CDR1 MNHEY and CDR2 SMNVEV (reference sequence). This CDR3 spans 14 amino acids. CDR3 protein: CASSSLPSGNTIYF. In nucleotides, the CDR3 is TGTGCCAGCAGTTCCCTTCCCTCTGGAAACACCATATATTTT.

CDR3 DNA: TGTGCCAGCAGCAGGTGGACAGGGGGCAGTCGGTACGAGCAGTACTTC. This sequence encodes CASSRWTGGSRYEQYF. The chain employs TRBV21-1 and TRBJ2-7; the listed D gene, TRBD1, was not tested against the DNA. TRBV21-1 counts as a pseudogene. The CDR3 is 16 residues long.

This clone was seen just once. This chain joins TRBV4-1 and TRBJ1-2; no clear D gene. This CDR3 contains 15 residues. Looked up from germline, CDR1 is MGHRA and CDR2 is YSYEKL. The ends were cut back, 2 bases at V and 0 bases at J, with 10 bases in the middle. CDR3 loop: CASSQKDGANYGYTF. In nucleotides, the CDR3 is TGCGCCAGCAGCCAAAAGGACGGAGCTAACTATGGCTACACCTTC.

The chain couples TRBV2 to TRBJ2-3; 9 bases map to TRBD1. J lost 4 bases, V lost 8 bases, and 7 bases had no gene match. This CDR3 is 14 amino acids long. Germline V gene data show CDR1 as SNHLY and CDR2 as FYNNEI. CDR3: CASGTGIRADTQYF. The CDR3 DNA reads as TGTGCCAGCGGGACAGGGATTAGGGCAGATACGCAGTATTTT.

The CDR3 loop reads CASNPPTSLETQYF. The CDR3, as DNA: TGTGCCAGCAATCCGCCGACTAGCTTGGAGACCCAGTACTTC. The gene calls are TRBV2 and TRBJ2-5; 7 bases are a match to TRBD2. V was clipped by 7 bases and J by 5 bases; unmatched bases: 10. Per germline, CDR1 SNHLY and CDR2 FYNNEI. The CDR3 spans 14 residues. The whole variable domain, remainder taken from reference TRBV2 and TRBJ2-5, is EPEVTQTPSHQVTQMGQEVILRCVPISNHLYFYWYRQILGQKVEFLVSFYNNEISEKSEIFDDQFSVERPDGSNFTLKIRSTKLEDSAMYFCASNPPTSLETQYFGPGTRLLVL.

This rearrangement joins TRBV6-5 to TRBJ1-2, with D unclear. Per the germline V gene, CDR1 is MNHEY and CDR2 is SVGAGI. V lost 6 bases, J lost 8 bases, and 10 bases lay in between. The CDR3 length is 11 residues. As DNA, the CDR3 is TGTGCCAGCAGGGACGGCGAGGGCTACACCTTC. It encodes CASRDGEGYTF.

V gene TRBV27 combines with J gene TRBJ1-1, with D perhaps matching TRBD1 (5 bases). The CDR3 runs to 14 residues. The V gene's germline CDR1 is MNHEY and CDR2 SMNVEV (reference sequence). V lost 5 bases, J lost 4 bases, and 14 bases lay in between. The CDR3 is CASSALGVRTEAFF. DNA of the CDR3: TGTGCCAGCAGTGCCTTAGGGGTCCGCACTGAAGCTTTCTTT.

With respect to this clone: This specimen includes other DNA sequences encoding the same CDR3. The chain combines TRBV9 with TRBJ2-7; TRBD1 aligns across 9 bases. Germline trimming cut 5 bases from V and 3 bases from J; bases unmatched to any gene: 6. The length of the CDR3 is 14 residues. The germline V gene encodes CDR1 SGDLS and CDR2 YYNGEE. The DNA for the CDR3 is TGTGCCAGCAGTTCCGGGACAGGGCACTACGAGCAGTACTTC. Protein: CASSSGTGHYEQYF. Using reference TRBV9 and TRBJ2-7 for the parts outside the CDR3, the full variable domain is DSGVTQTPKHLITATGQRVTLRCSPRSGDLSVYWYQQSLDQGLQFLIQYYNGEERAKGNILERFSAQQFPDLHSELNLSSLELGDSALYFCASSSGTGHYEQYFGPGTRLTVT.

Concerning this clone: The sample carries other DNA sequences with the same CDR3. CDR3 residues: CASSPGTSGSYEQYF. CDR3 DNA: TGTGCCAGCAGTCCAGGGACTAGCGGGAGCTACGAGCAGTACTTC. V is TRBV27 and J is TRBJ2-7, with 14 bases fitting TRBD2. The CDR3 loop spans 15 amino acids. Germline V CDR1 and CDR2: MNHEY, SMNVEV (reference sequence). The V gene end was trimmed by 5 bases and the J gene end by 3 bases; junction bases not matched to a gene: 3.

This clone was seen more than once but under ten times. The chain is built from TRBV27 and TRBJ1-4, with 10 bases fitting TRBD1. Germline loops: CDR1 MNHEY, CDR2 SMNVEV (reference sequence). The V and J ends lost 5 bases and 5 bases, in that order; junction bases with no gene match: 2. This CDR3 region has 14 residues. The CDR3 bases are TGTGCCAGCAGTCCGGACAGGGGGAATGAAAAACTGTTTTTT. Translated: CASSPDRGNEKLFF.

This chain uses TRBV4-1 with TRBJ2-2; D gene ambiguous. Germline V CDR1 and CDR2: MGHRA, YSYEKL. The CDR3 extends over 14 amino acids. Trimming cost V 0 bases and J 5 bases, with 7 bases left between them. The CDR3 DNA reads TGCGCCAGCAGCCAAGATCTGAGTACCGGGGAGCTGTTTTTT. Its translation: CASSQDLSTGELFF.

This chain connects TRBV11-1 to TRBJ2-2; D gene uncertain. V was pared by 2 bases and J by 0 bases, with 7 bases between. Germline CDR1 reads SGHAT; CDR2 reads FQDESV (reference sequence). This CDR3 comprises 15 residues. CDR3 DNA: TGTGCCAGCAGCTTACCGGTTACGAACACCGGGGAGCTGTTTTTT. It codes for CASSLPVTNTGELFF.

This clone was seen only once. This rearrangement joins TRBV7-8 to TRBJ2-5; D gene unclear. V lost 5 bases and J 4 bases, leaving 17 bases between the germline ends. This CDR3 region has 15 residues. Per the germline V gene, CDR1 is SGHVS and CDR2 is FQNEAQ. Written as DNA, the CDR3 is TGTGCCAGCAGCCCCCGAGCAGGAGTTGGAGAGACCCAGTACTTC. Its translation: CASSPRAGVGETQYF.